This T cell receptor (beta chain) was captured by sequencing in a study of response to subunit inactivated influenza vaccine. TCRdb analysed the RT-PCR reads with MiXCR anew, one entry per CDR3 protein. Altogether 650,000 to 800,000 distinct CDR3 sequences are present, about 15% being singletons, with the ten largest covering around 7%. Findings of the study overall: Each seasonal flu vaccination may recruit only limited new T cells, authors suggested.

On this clonotype itself: Its target is not known.

This receptor was taken from a man aged 50 to 59 who received an inactivated influenza vaccine. Material: PBMCs from blood, obtained 14 to 15 days before vaccination.

The CDR3 loop is CASNGGQNTGELFF. The CDR3 bases are TGTGCCAGCAATGGAGGACAGAACACCGGGGAGCTGTTTTTT. The rearrangement uses TRBV6-1 and TRBJ2-2, with D perhaps assigned TRBD1 or TRBD2 (5 bases each). The V gene lost 7 bases and the J gene lost 1 base, with 10 bases spanning the gap. In germline, CDR1 is MNHNS, CDR2 SASEGT. The CDR3 is 14 amino acids.